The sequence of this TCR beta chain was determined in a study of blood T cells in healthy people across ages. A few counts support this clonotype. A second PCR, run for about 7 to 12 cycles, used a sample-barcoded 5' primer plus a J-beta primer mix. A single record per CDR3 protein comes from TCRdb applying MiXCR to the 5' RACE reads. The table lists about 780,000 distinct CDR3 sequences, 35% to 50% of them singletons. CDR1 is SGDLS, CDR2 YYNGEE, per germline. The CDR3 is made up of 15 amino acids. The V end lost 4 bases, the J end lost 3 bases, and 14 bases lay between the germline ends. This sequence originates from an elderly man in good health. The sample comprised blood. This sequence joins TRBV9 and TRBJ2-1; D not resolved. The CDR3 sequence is CASSPSPFRYNEQFF. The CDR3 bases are TGTGCCAGCAGCCCCAGCCCCTTTCGCTACAATGAGCAGTTCTTC.